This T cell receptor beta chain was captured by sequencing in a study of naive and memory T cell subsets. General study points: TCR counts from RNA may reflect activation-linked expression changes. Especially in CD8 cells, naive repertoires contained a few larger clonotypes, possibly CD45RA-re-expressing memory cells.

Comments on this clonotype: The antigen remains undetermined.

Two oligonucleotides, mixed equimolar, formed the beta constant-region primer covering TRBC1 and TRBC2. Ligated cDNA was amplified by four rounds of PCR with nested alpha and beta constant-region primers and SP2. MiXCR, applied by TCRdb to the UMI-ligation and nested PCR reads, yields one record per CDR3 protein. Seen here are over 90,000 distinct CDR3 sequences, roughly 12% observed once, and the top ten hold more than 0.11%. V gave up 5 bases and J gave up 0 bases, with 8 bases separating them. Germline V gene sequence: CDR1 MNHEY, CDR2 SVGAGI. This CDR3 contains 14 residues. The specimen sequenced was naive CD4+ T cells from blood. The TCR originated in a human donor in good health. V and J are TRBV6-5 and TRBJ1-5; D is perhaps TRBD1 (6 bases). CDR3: CASSKQGSNQPQHF. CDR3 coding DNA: TGTGCCAGCAGTAAACAGGGTAGCAATCAGCCCCAGCATTTT.